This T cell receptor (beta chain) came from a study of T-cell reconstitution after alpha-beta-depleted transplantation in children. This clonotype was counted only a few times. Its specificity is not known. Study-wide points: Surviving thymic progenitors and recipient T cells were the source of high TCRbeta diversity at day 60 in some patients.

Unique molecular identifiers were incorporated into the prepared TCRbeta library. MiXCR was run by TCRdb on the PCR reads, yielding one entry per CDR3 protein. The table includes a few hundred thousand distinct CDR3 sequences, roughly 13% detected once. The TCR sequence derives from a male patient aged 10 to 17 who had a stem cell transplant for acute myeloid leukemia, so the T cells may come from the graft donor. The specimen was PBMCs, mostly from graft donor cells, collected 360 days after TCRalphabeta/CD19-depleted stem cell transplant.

The CDR3 protein is CSVRLTEDQPQHF. The CDR3 DNA sequence: TGCAGCGTTCGTCTCACGGAAGATCAGCCCCAGCATTTT. This chain links TRBV29-1 with TRBJ1-5; D gene ambiguous. Trimming stripped 5 bases from V and 5 bases from J, with 13 bases between. Per germline, CDR1 SQVTM and CDR2 ANQGSEA. The CDR3 has 13 amino acids.